This T cell receptor (beta chain) is drawn from a study (dated by TCRdb to about 2016). The table lists this clonotype with many counts. Its cognate antigen has yet to be identified. Base qualities are not recorded, but no much larger clone differs from it by a single base. CDR1 and CDR2, per the germline V gene, are SGHTA and FQGNSA. Trimming costs V 2 bases and J 6 bases, and their ends lie 14 bases apart. The CDR3 covers 15 residues, taking in both the cysteine and the phenylalanine. The CDR3 DNA has 45 bases and is translated from base 1. The library came from RT-PCR. Sequencing used an Illumina MiSeq. TCRdb redid the processing of the public reads, applying fastp at Q25 and MiXCR, and retained in-frame beta chains. Identical CDR3 proteins give one entry, which carries the most common genes and DNA. Present in this sample are about 680,000 distinct CDR3 sequences, around 14% of which were seen just once. The ten largest clones add up to about 3.9% of the sample.

This receptor was identified in a female donor in good health, serving as a healthy control. The sample was memory CD4+ T cells from blood. The chain joins TRBV7-2 to TRBJ2-1, with TRBD2 tentatively as D gene (6 bases match). Here is the DNA: TGTGCCAGCAGCTTACAGCGACTAGGACTCAATGAGCAGTTCTTC. Translation gives CASSLQRLGLNEQFF.